This T cell receptor beta chain is drawn from a study of human T cells and chemical hapten exposure. As for time point: patch test 1, 2 weeks after DPC sensitization. Treatment: therapeutic diphenylcyclopropenone sensitization with weekly scalp DPC. TCRdb re-analysed the RACE reads in MiXCR, keeping a single row per CDR3 protein. The sample has some 180,000 distinct CDR3 sequences; 20% to 25% are singletons. The CDR3 spans 15 residues. V was pared by 1 base and J by 1 base, with 1 base of the junction left unmatched. Germline CDR1 reads KGHSH; CDR2 reads LQKENI. This TCR derives from a woman aged 45-59 years with alopecia areata. Some clones in this sample may be carry-over from other donors' samples. V usage is TRBV18 and J usage is TRBJ1-1; 9 bases agree with TRBD1. The sequencing used whole blood, collected in connection with sensitization to the hapten diphenylcyclopropenone (DPC). This CDR3 reads CASSPLQGANTEAFF. The CDR3 region has the DNA TGTGCCAGCTCACCACTACAGGGGGCGAACACTGAAGCTTTCTTT.